This TCR beta chain appears in the sequencing data of a study of shared clonotypes between healthy human individuals. Study-level information: A donor's plate count was three for CD4 naive and three for CD4 memory; CD8 naive had two and CD8 memory one.

Overall study results and limits: The study drew on few donors, limiting represented genetic and exposure-history diversity.

Produced via immunoSEQ multiplex PCR; TCRdb's table is partial and in-frame only. The sample includes some 2,000,000 clones, around 95% of them seen just once. CDR3 length equals 17 residues. The germline CDR1 and CDR2 sequences are MDHEN and SYDVKM. Trimming at V came to 6 bases and at J to 2 bases, leaving 8 bases not matched to a gene. This clone showed up just once. The target antigen is unknown. Sequencing was performed on naive CD4+ T cells sorted from blood. Subset reported: CD45RA+ positively selected. The source of this sequence is a man younger than 35 in good health. The rearrangement links TRBV28 to TRBJ1-6; 9 bases line up with TRBD1. CDR3 nucleotide sequence: TGTGCCAGCAGCTTAGACGGGACAGGGACCTATAATTCACCCCTCCACTTT. Translating gives CASSLDGTGTYNSPLHF.